The 10 T cell receptor beta chains below were found in one sample sequenced in a study of human T cells and chemical hapten exposure. TCRdb re-derived calls from the RACE reads in MiXCR, one entry per CDR3 protein. The table includes a few hundred thousand distinct CDR3 sequences, around 7% detected once. Time point: pre-sensitization, week 0. Specified treatment: therapeutic diphenylcyclopropenone sensitization with weekly scalp DPC. The sequencing used whole blood, collected in connection with sensitization to the hapten diphenylcyclopropenone (DPC). The receptors were sampled from a man in his late teens or twenties with alopecia areata. Some clones in this sample may be carry-over from other donors' samples.

The CDR3 DNA follows: TGCAGCACCACAGGGGAAGCCGGGGAGCTGTTTTTT. Its protein product is CSTTGEAGELFF. The rearrangement joins TRBV29-1 to TRBJ2-2; 7 positions agree with TRBD1. Trimming at V came to 8 bases and at J to 6 bases, leaving 6 bases not matched to a gene. CDR1 and CDR2 from the germline V gene are SQVTM and ANQGSEA. The CDR3 runs to 12 residues.

In this sample, this clonotype turned up many times. The chain is built from TRBV5-6 and TRBJ2-3; 7 nucleotides match TRBD2. From germline, CDR1 is SGHDT and CDR2 YYEEEE. CDR3 length equals 17 residues. V shed 4 bases and J 0 bases; nucleotides not matched to a gene: 11. Here the CDR3 DNA reads TGTGCCAGCAGCCCCCCCGGGGGGTTATCTAGCACAGATACGCAGTATTTT. It specifies CASSPPGGLSSTDTQYF.

CDR3 sequence: CASSLYGGKDEQFF. The CDR3 bases are TGTGCCAGCAGTTTGTACGGGGGTAAGGATGAGCAGTTCTTC. The chain has TRBV12-3 or TRBV12-4 and TRBJ2-1, with D possibly matching TRBD2 (6 bases). The CDR3 covers 14 residues. Trimming shortened V by 3 bases and J by 8 bases, and 14 bases separated the two germline ends.

This clonotype was seen at least ten times. The chain combines TRBV7-9 with TRBJ2-5; 7 bases are shared with TRBD1. Germline CDR1 and CDR2: SEHNR and FQNEAQ (reference sequence). The CDR3 totals 14 residues. V shed 4 bases and J 1 base; nucleotides not matched to a gene: 3. CDR3 protein: CASSSGQLQETQYF. DNA of the CDR3: TGTGCCAGCAGCTCGGGACAGCTCCAAGAGACCCAGTACTTC. Combining the CDR3 with reference TRBV7-9 and TRBJ2-5 gives the whole variable domain DTGVSQNPRHKITKRGQNVTFRCDPISEHNRLYWYRQTLGQGPEFLTYFQNEAQLEKSRLLSDRFSAERPKGSFSTLEIQRTEQGDSAMYLCASSSGQLQETQYFGPGTRLLVL.

The chain links TRBV12-3 or TRBV12-4 to TRBJ1-2; D not certain. V shed 4 bases and J shed 3 bases, with 18 bases lying between them. This CDR3 has 16 amino acids. CDR3 bases: TGTGCCAGCAGTTCGACGGGTCGGGGTTCCGACTATGGCTACACCTTC. Amino acid sequence: CASSSTGRGSDYGYTF.

The sample holds a few counts of this clonotype. The CDR3 coding sequence is TGCAGCGTAGGCCCCCGGGACAGCCTTTACTCTGGGGCCAACGTCCTGACTTTC. This codes for CSVGPRDSLYSGANVLTF. The V call is TRBV29-1, the J call TRBJ2-6, with 7 bases identical to TRBD1. Germline CDR1 SQVTM, CDR2 ANQGSEA. The V segment lost 6 bases and the J segment 0 bases; nucleotides outside the gene matches: 14. There are 18 residues in the CDR3.

This chain links TRBV10-3 with TRBJ2-5, with no clear D. Germline lookup yields CDR1 ENHRY and CDR2 SYGVKD. V lost 3 bases and J 2 bases, leaving 10 bases between the germline ends. The CDR3 covers 14 residues. This chain's CDR3 is CAISEETQQETQYF. The CDR3 DNA follows: TGTGCCATCAGTGAAGAGACGCAGCAAGAGACCCAGTACTTC.

The chain carries TRBV7-2 and TRBJ2-7, with D possibly being TRBD2 (6 bases). Germline loops: CDR1 SGHTA, CDR2 FQGNSA. V lost 5 bases, J lost 5 bases, and 10 bases lay in between. This CDR3 has 12 amino acids. The CDR3 coding sequence is TGTGCCAGCAGCCGACCGGGGGACGAGCAGTACTTC. Amino acids: CASSRPGDEQYF.

This clonotype has just a few counts. The chain employs TRBV28 and TRBJ1-2; 9 positions agree with TRBD1. The CDR3 totals 17 residues. V shed 6 bases and J 4 bases; nucleotides not matched to a gene: 15. CDR1 is MDHEN, CDR2 SYDVKM, per germline. This chain's CDR3 is CASSPGTGSNRLYGYTF. CDR3 coding DNA: TGTGCCAGCAGCCCAGGGACAGGGAGTAATCGACTCTATGGCTACACCTTC.

This clonotype was recorded at least ten times. The rearrangement uses TRBV27 and TRBJ2-7; tentatively, D is TRBD1 (6 bases). Trimming shortened V by 0 bases and J by 3 bases, and 12 bases separated the two germline ends. CDR1 and CDR2 from the germline V gene are MNHEY and SMNVEV (reference sequence). The CDR3 sequence is 15 residues long. The CDR3 spells CASSLSGATDYEQYF. The CDR3 DNA is TGTGCCAGCAGTTTATCGGGGGCGACGGACTACGAGCAGTACTTC.